The 20 T cell receptor beta chains presented below share a single source sample, sequenced in a study of T cell responses to AZD1222 COVID-19 vaccine. The method was immunoSEQ multiplex PCR; TCRdb's version includes in-frame clones alone and lacks a portion of them. Among roughly 130,000 clones listed, under 95% were seen once. Sequencing used peripheral blood, obtained on day 0 of AZD1222 vaccination. These receptors came from an adult in good health.

This sequence joins TRBV3-1 (or the pseudogene TRBV3-2) and TRBJ2-1; D is uncertain. The CDR3 consists of 17 residues. Trimming left V 5 bases short and J 7 bases short, with 24 bases between. Germline lookup yields CDR1 LGHDT and CDR2 YNNKEL (reference sequence). Written as DNA, the CDR3 is TGTGCCAGCAGCTCCCGGGCAGAGGCCAAGGAACGGAATGAGCAGTTCTTC. Residues: CASSSRAEAKERNEQFF.

V and J are TRBV5-1 and TRBJ2-7; perhaps TRBD2 as D (6 bases). V shed 4 bases and J shed 3 bases, with 23 bases lying between them. Germline V CDR1 and CDR2: SGHRS, YFSETQ. This CDR3 has 17 residues. The chain's CDR3 is CASSPGTGLAISYEQYF. CDR3 sequence (DNA): TGCGCCAGCAGCCCTGGGACGGGACTCGCTATAAGCTACGAGCAGTACTTC.

The rearrangement joins TRBV7-9 to TRBJ1-1; D not certain. CDR1 SEHNR and CDR2 FQNEAQ come from the germline V gene (reference sequence). V lost 7 bases and J 1 base, leaving 13 bases between the germline ends. The CDR3 loop spans 14 amino acids. The CDR3 protein is CASNLSGGNTEAFF. The CDR3 DNA reads TGTGCCAGCAACCTCTCCGGCGGGAACACTGAAGCTTTCTTT.

V gene TRBV5-1 combines with J gene TRBJ2-7, with D perhaps matching TRBD1 (6 bases). This CDR3 comprises 15 residues. The V and J ends lost 0 bases and 5 bases respectively, with 15 bases between them. The germline CDR1 and CDR2 sequences are SGHRS and YFSETQ. The CDR3 here is CASSLANRDLDEQYF. The CDR3 region has the DNA TGCGCCAGCAGCTTGGCGAACAGGGATTTGGACGAGCAGTACTTC.

CDR3 amino acids: CATSRDPPGDLNQPQHF. The CDR3 DNA is TGTGCCACCAGCAGAGATCCCCCAGGGGACCTCAATCAGCCCCAGCATTTT. The rearrangement links TRBV15 to TRBJ1-5; a possible D gene is TRBD1 (6 bases). This CDR3 is 17 amino acids long. Trimming left V 0 bases short and J 3 bases short, with 15 bases between. CDR1 is LNHNV, CDR2 YYDKDF, per germline (reference sequence).

This clone was found once. V usage is TRBV9 and J usage is TRBJ2-1, with TRBD2 matching 8 bases. Looked up from germline, CDR1 is SGDLS and CDR2 is YYNGEE. With V trimmed by 0 bases and J by 4 bases, 3 bases remained unmatched. This CDR3 spans 15 amino acids. The CDR3 coding sequence is TGTGCCAGCAGCGTAGTGTCTAGCGGGTACAATGAGCAGTTCTTC. Encoded protein: CASSVVSSGYNEQFF.

The chain is built from TRBV2 and TRBJ1-5; TRBD1 is a possible D gene (6 bases). The CDR3 is 11 amino acids. Trimming removed 7 bases from V and 5 bases from J, with 6 bases in between. Germline V gene data show CDR1 as SNHLY and CDR2 as FYNNEI. The chain's CDR3 is CASKGDQPQHF. Here the CDR3 DNA reads TGTGCCAGCAAGGGGGATCAGCCCCAGCATTTT. Full variable domain (rest looked up from reference TRBV2 and TRBJ1-5): EPEVTQTPSHQVTQMGQEVILRCVPISNHLYFYWYRQILGQKVEFLVSFYNNEISEKSEIFDDQFSVERPDGSNFTLKIRSTKLEDSAMYFCASKGDQPQHFGDGTRLSIL.

This chain connects TRBV9 to TRBJ1-6; D is uncertain. This CDR3 has 13 amino acids. Germline CDR1 SGDLS, CDR2 YYNGEE. The V end lost 0 bases, the J end lost 13 bases, and 11 bases lay between the germline ends. CDR3 sequence: CASSVGGQQPLHF. The CDR3 nucleotides are TGTGCCAGCAGCGTAGGGGGTCAACAGCCCCTCCACTTT.

Worth noting for this clone: A junction end diverges from the germline sequence, so it may reflect a read error. V and J are TRBV30 and TRBJ1-2; 9 nucleotides agree with TRBD1. CDR3 length: 12 amino acids. The germline V gene encodes CDR1 GTSNPN and CDR2 SVGIG (reference sequence). Here the CDR3 reads CAWNAQGARAGF. The CDR3 nucleotides read TGTGCCTGGAACGCACAGGGGGCGAGGGCCGGGTTC. Drawing the rest from reference TRBV30 and TRBJ1-2, the complete variable domain is SQTIHQWPATLVQPVGSPLSLECTVEGTSNPNLYWYRQAAGRGLQLLFYSVGIGQISSEVPQNLSASRPQDRQFILSSKKLLLSDSGFYLCAWNAQGARAGFGSGTRLTVV.

Details on this clone: Germline is not matched at one junction end, which may reflect a read error. The J gene is TRBJ1-1, the V gene TRBV28; 7 nucleotides line up with TRBD1. The CDR3 covers 13 residues. Germline V gene lookup returns CDR1 MDHEN and CDR2 SYDVKM. The CDR3 DNA reads as TGTGCCGGCAGGGGGGAAATGAACACTGAAGCTTTCTTT. Protein: CAGRGEMNTEAFF.

This clone came up once. The rearrangement uses TRBV3-1 (or the pseudogene TRBV3-2) and TRBJ1-4, with 7 bases lining up with TRBD1. The CDR3 is 15 amino acids. Germline CDR1 LGHDT, CDR2 YNNKEL (reference sequence). Unmatched junction bases numbered 2, after V lost 0 bases and J lost 4 bases. CDR3 in amino acids: CASSQDAGGNEKLFF. CDR3 bases: TGTGCCAGCAGCCAAGATGCAGGGGGTAATGAAAAACTGTTTTTT.

The V call is TRBV4-3, the J call TRBJ1-2; D uncertain. Looked up from germline, CDR1 is LGHNA and CDR2 is YSLEER. V was cut by 0 bases and J by 5 bases, with 4 bases left in between. The CDR3 sequence is 12 residues long. DNA for the CDR3: TGCGCCAGCAGCCAAGATGGGTATGGCTACACCTTC. This sequence encodes CASSQDGYGYTF.

The chain uses TRBV28 and TRBJ1-1; D is undetermined. The CDR3 runs 13 residues. In germline, CDR1 is MDHEN, CDR2 SYDVKM. With 4 bases removed from V and 1 base from J, the gap between germline ends came to 7 bases. CDR3 sequence reads: CASSSRRNTEAFF. Here the CDR3 DNA reads TGTGCCAGCAGTTCCCGCAGGAACACTGAAGCTTTCTTT.

The chain uses TRBV3-1 (or the pseudogene TRBV3-2) and TRBJ2-7; perhaps TRBD2 as D (6 bases). The V end lost 5 bases, the J end lost 3 bases, and 14 bases lay between the germline ends. CDR3 length: 14 amino acids. CDR1 and CDR2 from the germline V gene are LGHDT and YNNKEL (reference sequence). CDR3 sequence (DNA): TGTGCCAGCAGCAGCATGTCGGGAGTCTACGAGCAGTACTTC. Translation: CASSSMSGVYEQYF.

A single count supports this clone. The chain recombines TRBV25-1 with TRBJ1-2; possibly TRBD1 for D (6 bases). V lost 4 bases, J lost 3 bases, and 18 bases lay in between. CDR3 length equals 16 residues. Germline V gene lookup returns CDR1 MGHDK and CDR2 SYGVNS. The DNA of the CDR3 is TGTGCCAGCAGTGCGGATATGAGGTCAGGGGACTATGGCTACACCTTC. It codes for CASSADMRSGDYGYTF.

The CDR3 sequence: CASSQQQTQYF. CDR3 DNA: TGTGCCAGCAGCCAGCAGCAGACCCAGTACTTC. The chain links TRBV3-1 (or the pseudogene TRBV3-2) to TRBJ2-5, with D unresolved. Germline V gene data show CDR1 as LGHDT and CDR2 as YNNKEL (reference sequence). V was shortened by 3 bases and J by 6 bases, with 5 bases between the two germline ends. This CDR3 region has 11 residues.

This chain uses TRBV7-9 with TRBJ1-2; D is possibly TRBD1 (5 bases). Germline lookup yields CDR1 SEHNR and CDR2 FQNEAQ (reference sequence). This CDR3 contains 13 residues. Trimming shortened V by 5 bases and J by 6 bases, and 13 bases separated the two germline ends. In nucleotides, the CDR3 is TGTGCCAGCAGCCCCGACAGTCACAATGGCTACACCTTC. Its translation is CASSPDSHNGYTF.

CDR3 loop: CASSPRQGALREQYF. The CDR3 DNA is TGTGCCAGCAGTCCGAGACAGGGGGCGCTTCGCGAGCAGTACTTC. V gene TRBV27 combines with J gene TRBJ2-7; 10 bases line up with TRBD1. Germline CDR1 and CDR2: MNHEY and SMNVEV (reference sequence). This CDR3 has 15 residues. After removal of 5 bases from V and 6 bases from J, the junction contained 10 bases not matched to a gene.

The gene calls are TRBV7-8 and TRBJ1-1; D possibly corresponds to TRBD1 (5 bases). Germline V gene data show CDR1 as SGHVS and CDR2 as FQNEAQ. CDR3 length: 16 amino acids. V dropped 0 bases and J dropped 3 bases, with 14 bases sitting between them. For the CDR3, the DNA is TGTGCCAGCAGCTTAGCAGTTGGGGGTAGGGACACTGAAGCTTTCTTT. Amino acid sequence: CASSLAVGGRDTEAFF. The complete variable domain, with remaining parts taken from reference TRBV7-8 and TRBJ1-1, reads GAGVSQSPRYKVAKRGQDVALRCDPISGHVSLFWYQQALGQGPEFLTYFQNEAQLDKSGLPSDRFFAERPEGSVSTLKIQRTQQEDSAVYLCASSLAVGGRDTEAFFGQGTRLTVV.

With regard to this clone: A junction boundary mismatches the germline segment, possibly from a read error. The chain has TRBV7-9 and TRBJ2-7; the D gene is possibly TRBD1 (5 bases). The CDR3 loop spans 11 amino acids. Germline V gene data show CDR1 as SEHNR and CDR2 as FQNEAQ (reference sequence). CDR3 nucleotides: TGTGCCAGCAGCTACCAGGGTATCTGGGACTTC. It translates to CASSYQGIWDF. Full variable domain (remainder filled in from reference TRBV7-9 and TRBJ2-7): DTGVSQNPRHKITKRGQNVTFRCDPISEHNRLYWYRQTLGQGPEFLTYFQNEAQLEKSRLLSDRFSAERPKGSFSTLEIQRTEQGDSAMYLCASSYQGIWDFGPGTRLTVT.